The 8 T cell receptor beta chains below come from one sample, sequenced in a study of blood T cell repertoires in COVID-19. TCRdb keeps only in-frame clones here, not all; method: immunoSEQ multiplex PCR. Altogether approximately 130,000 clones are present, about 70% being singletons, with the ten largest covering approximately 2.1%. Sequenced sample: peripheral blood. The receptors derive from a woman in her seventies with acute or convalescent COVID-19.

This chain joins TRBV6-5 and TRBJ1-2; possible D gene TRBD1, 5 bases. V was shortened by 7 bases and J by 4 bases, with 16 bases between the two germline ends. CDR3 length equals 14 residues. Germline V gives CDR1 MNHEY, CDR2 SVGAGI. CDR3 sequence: CASNSRQSFYGYTF. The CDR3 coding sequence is TGTGCCAGCAACAGTCGACAGAGCTTCTATGGCTACACCTTC.

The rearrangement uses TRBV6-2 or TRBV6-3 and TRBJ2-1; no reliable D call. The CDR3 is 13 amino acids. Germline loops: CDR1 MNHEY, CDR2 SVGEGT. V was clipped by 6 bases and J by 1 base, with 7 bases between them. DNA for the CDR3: TGTGCCAGCAGCAAAGCGTCCTACAATGAGCAGTTCTTC. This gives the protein CASSKASYNEQFF.

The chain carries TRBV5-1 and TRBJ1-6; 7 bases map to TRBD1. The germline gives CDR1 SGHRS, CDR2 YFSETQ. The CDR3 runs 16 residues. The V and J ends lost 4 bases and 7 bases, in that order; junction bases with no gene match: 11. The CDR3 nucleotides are TGCGCCAGCAGCCAAGGACAGGTCGCAGGGAATTCACCCCTCCACTTT. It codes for CASSQGQVAGNSPLHF. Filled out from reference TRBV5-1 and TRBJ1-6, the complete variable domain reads KAGVTQTPRYLIKTRGQQVTLSCSPISGHRSVSWYQQTPGQGLQFLFEYFSETQRNKGNFPGRFSGRQFSNSRSEMNVSTLELGDSALYLCASSQGQVAGNSPLHFGNGTRLTVT.

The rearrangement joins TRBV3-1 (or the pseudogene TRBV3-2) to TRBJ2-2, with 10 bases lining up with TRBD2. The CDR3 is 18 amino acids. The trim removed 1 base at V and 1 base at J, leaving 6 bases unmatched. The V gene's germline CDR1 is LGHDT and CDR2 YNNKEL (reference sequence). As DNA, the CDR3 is TGTGCCAGCAGCCAAGTTGCTAGCGGGGGATTGAACACCGGGGAGCTGTTTTTT. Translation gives CASSQVASGGLNTGELFF.

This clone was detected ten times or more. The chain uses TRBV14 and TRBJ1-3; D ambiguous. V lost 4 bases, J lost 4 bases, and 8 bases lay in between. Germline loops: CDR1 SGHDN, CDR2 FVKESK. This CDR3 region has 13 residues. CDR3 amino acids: CASSRPRGNTIYF. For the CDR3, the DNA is TGTGCCAGCAGCCGACCCAGGGGAAACACCATATATTTT.

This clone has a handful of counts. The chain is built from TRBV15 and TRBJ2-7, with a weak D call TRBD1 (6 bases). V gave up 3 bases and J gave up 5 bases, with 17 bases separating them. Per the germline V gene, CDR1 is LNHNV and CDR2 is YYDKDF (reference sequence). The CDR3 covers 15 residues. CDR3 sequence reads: CATSRDSSYPHEQYF. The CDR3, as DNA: TGTGCCACCAGCAGGGACAGCAGCTACCCTCACGAGCAGTACTTC. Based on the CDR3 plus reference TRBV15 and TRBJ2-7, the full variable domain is DAMVIQNPRYQVTQFGKPVTLSCSQTLNHNVMYWYQQKSSQAPKLLFHYYDKDFNNEADTPDNFQSRRPNTSFCFLDIRSPGLGDTAMYLCATSRDSSYPHEQYFGPGTRLTVT.

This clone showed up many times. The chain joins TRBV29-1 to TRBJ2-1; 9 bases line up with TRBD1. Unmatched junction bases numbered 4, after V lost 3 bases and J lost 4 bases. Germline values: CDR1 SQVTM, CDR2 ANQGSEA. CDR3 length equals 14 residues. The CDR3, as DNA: TGCAGCGTTGATGGGACAGGGATGTACAATGAGCAGTTCTTC. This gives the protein CSVDGTGMYNEQFF.

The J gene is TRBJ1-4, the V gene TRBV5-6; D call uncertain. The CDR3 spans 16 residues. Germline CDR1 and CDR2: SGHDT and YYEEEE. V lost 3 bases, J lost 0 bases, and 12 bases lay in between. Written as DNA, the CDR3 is TGTGCCAGCAGCTCGGAGATGGAGTCAACTAATGAAAAACTGTTTTTT. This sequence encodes CASSSEMESTNEKLFF. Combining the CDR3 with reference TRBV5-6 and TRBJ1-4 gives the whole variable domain DAGVTQSPTHLIKTRGQQVTLRCSPKSGHDTVSWYQQALGQGPQFIFQYYEEEERQRGNFPDRFSGHQFPNYSSELNVNALLLGDSALYLCASSSEMESTNEKLFFGSGTQLSVL.